This T cell receptor (beta chain) was identified during a study of blood T cell repertoires in COVID-19. Study summary: Samples came from the United States, Italy and Spain, spanning acute and convalescent COVID-19. From T cells, B-cell-depleted T cells, or PBMCs came the material, which was cDNA or gDNA.

This clone was counted a single time. How the authors handled the data: Estimation of nucleated cell counts relied on the amplification of reference gene primers. Method: immunoSEQ multiplex PCR; TCRdb's copy keeps in-frame clones and lacks some. V and J calls and clone size are given by that table; D and trimming were obtained from the DNA. The repertoire holds approximately 29,000 clones, with more than 65% as singletons. The junction had 18 bases not matched to a gene; V was cut back by 6 bases and J by 3 bases. Germline CDR1 reads SQVTM; CDR2 reads ANQGSEA. CDR3 length: 17 amino acids. The sequence derives from a woman aged 55-69 years with acute or convalescent COVID-19. The chain is built from TRBV29-1 and TRBJ1-1, with 8 bases aligning to TRBD1. Input material: peripheral blood. CDR3 protein: CSVLDSGQGSGHTEAFF. In DNA form, the CDR3 reads TGCAGCGTCTTGGATTCAGGACAGGGTAGTGGGCACACTGAAGCTTTCTTT.